The 23 T cell receptor beta chains below were found in one sample sequenced in a study of cytomegalovirus exposure and HLA in healthy donors. Sequenced by immunoSEQ multiplex PCR; TCRdb stores in-frame clones only, minus some. This sample has hundreds of thousands of clones, with about 88% found just once. The material sequenced was PBMCs. These receptor sequences come from a man between 18 and 29 years old in good health and CMV-seropositive.

This clone was counted between two and nine times. The genes are TRBV2 and TRBJ1-5; possible D gene TRBD1, 6 bases. Per germline, CDR1 SNHLY and CDR2 FYNNEI. With 4 bases removed from V and 1 base from J, the gap between germline ends came to 8 bases. CDR3 length: 14 residues. This chain's CDR3 is CASSATGSNQPQHF. The DNA for the CDR3 is TGTGCCAGCAGTGCTACAGGGAGCAATCAGCCCCAGCATTTT. Full variable domain (missing parts from reference TRBV2 and TRBJ1-5): EPEVTQTPSHQVTQMGQEVILRCVPISNHLYFYWYRQILGQKVEFLVSFYNNEISEKSEIFDDQFSVERPDGSNFTLKIRSTKLEDSAMYFCASSATGSNQPQHFGDGTRLSIL.

The chain uses TRBV29-1 and TRBJ2-7, with D unclear. Germline CDR1 is SQVTM and CDR2 is ANQGSEA. The germline V and J ends were trimmed by 8 bases and 12 bases, with 11 bases remaining between them. The CDR3 length is 8 residues. In DNA, the CDR3 is TGCAGCTTAGAAATGCCGTACTTC. Encoded protein: CSLEMPYF.

Only one count was recorded for this clone. The rearrangement joins TRBV9 to TRBJ2-6, with D unresolved. Germline V gene sequence: CDR1 SGDLS, CDR2 YYNGEE. The CDR3 totals 16 residues. Trimming cost V 0 bases and J 0 bases, with 7 bases left between them. This CDR3 reads CASSVGPTSGANVLTF. The CDR3 DNA reads TGTGCCAGCAGCGTAGGCCCCACCTCTGGGGCCAACGTCCTGACTTTC.

This clone was detected only once. V and J are TRBV5-6 and TRBJ1-1, with D unresolved. CDR1 is SGHDT, CDR2 YYEEEE, per germline. The CDR3 runs to 15 residues. The V end lost 0 bases, the J end lost 0 bases, and 9 bases lay between the germline ends. CDR3 residues: CASSLAKALNTEAFF. The CDR3 region has the DNA TGTGCCAGCAGCTTGGCCAAGGCCCTGAACACTGAAGCTTTCTTT.

The V and J genes are TRBV2 and TRBJ2-5; a weak D match, TRBD2 (6 bases). The CDR3 contains 15 residues. In germline, CDR1 is SNHLY, CDR2 FYNNEI. V lost 8 bases and J 0 bases, leaving 16 bases between the germline ends. CDR3 sequence reads: CASGGLTSYQETQYF. The CDR3 nucleotides read TGTGCCAGCGGGGGACTCACATCGTACCAAGAGACCCAGTACTTC.

This clone was detected only once. V usage is TRBV6-5 and J usage is TRBJ2-5; 13 positions match TRBD2. The CDR3 consists of 16 residues. In germline, CDR1 is MNHEY, CDR2 SVGAGI. J was trimmed by 2 bases and V by 6 bases; bases with no gene match: 6. CDR3 coding DNA: TGTGCCAGCAGCTACCCACTAGCGGGAGGGCAAGAGACCCAGTACTTC. As protein: CASSYPLAGGQETQYF.

A word on this clone: Distinct nucleotide sequences in the sample also encode this CDR3. The CDR3 DNA follows: TGCGCCAGCAGCTTGGCGGGACAGGGGACAGATACGCAGTATTTT. Translating gives CASSLAGQGTDTQYF. This chain connects TRBV5-1 to TRBJ2-3; 10 bases match TRBD1. Trimming cost V 0 bases and J 3 bases; bases outside gene matches: 1. Germline V gene data show CDR1 as SGHRS and CDR2 as YFSETQ. The length of the CDR3 is 15 residues.

The chain combines TRBV6-6 with TRBJ1-5; unclear D gene. V shed 3 bases and J shed 9 bases, with 9 bases lying between them. This CDR3 spans 12 amino acids. Germline CDR1 and CDR2: MNHNY and SVGAGI (reference sequence). The CDR3 coding sequence is TGTGCCAGCAGTTATTCCCTGAGGCCCCAGCATTTT. Translated, it gives CASSYSLRPQHF.

V is TRBV5-1 and J is TRBJ2-1; D gene unclear. Germline CDR1 reads SGHRS; CDR2 reads YFSETQ. This CDR3 has 14 residues. Trimming removed 3 bases at V and 9 bases at J, with 16 bases between. The CDR3 sequence: CASSSATEGLEQFF. The DNA of the CDR3 is TGCGCCAGCAGCTCCGCGACCGAAGGCCTTGAGCAGTTCTTC.

The gene calls are TRBV4-3 and TRBJ2-3; TRBD2 aligns across 7 bases. CDR1 and CDR2 (germline): LGHNA, YSLEER. The CDR3 is 16 residues long. The V and J ends lost 3 bases and 0 bases, in that order; junction bases with no gene match: 6. The CDR3 DNA follows: TGCGCCAGCAGCCAGGGGAGGGGACCTAGCACAGATACGCAGTATTTT. This sequence encodes CASSQGRGPSTDTQYF.

The chain employs TRBV7-9 and TRBJ2-7, with a tentative D call TRBD1 (5 bases). Germline CDR1 SEHNR, CDR2 FQNEAQ (reference sequence). Trimming shortened V by 6 bases and J by 2 bases, and 14 bases separated the two germline ends. This CDR3 is 14 amino acids long. CDR3 bases: TGTGCCAGCAGTCCCAGGGATCTGGCCTACGAGCAGTACTTC. As protein: CASSPRDLAYEQYF. The whole variable domain, filled in from reference TRBV7-9 and TRBJ2-7, reads DTGVSQNPRHKITKRGQNVTFRCDPISEHNRLYWYRQTLGQGPEFLTYFQNEAQLEKSRLLSDRFSAERPKGSFSTLEIQRTEQGDSAMYLCASSPRDLAYEQYFGPGTRLTVT.

This chain connects TRBV11-3 to TRBJ2-1; 12 bases align to TRBD2. The CDR3 covers 17 residues. V was pared by 4 bases and J by 8 bases, with 12 bases of the junction left unmatched. Germline V gene data show CDR1 as SGHNT and CDR2 as YENEEA. The CDR3 reads CASSSGVTSGSYDEQFF. CDR3 sequence (DNA): TGTGCCAGCAGCTCTGGAGTGACTAGCGGGAGTTATGATGAGCAGTTCTTC.

V usage is TRBV5-1 and J usage is TRBJ1-2; D is unclear. This CDR3 spans 15 amino acids. V lost 4 bases to trimming and J lost 5 bases, with 18 bases between them. Per germline, CDR1 SGHRS and CDR2 YFSETQ. CDR3 coding DNA: TGCGCCAGCAGCACCCGCAGCAGCTCCTTGTATGGCTACACCTTC. Protein: CASSTRSSSLYGYTF.

The J gene is TRBJ1-2, the V gene TRBV10-3; no clear D. The V end was cut by 3 bases, the J end by 5 bases, with 4 bases between. From germline, CDR1 is ENHRY and CDR2 SYGVKD. There are 11 residues in the CDR3. In nucleotides, the CDR3 is TGTGCCATCAGTGACGTGTATGGCTACACCTTC. Amino acid sequence: CAISDVYGYTF.

The CDR3 sequence: CASSHGTRKETQYF. CDR3 bases: TGTGCCAGCAGCCACGGCACTAGAAAAGAGACCCAGTACTTC. V and J are TRBV4-2 and TRBJ2-5; D possibly corresponds to TRBD2 (5 bases). Trimming took off 3 bases at V and 3 bases at J, with 11 bases between the two ends. The CDR3 runs to 14 residues. The germline CDR1 and CDR2 sequences are LGHNA and YNFKEQ.

The rearrangement links TRBV30 to TRBJ2-3; TRBD1 might be the D (8 bases). Germline V lookup: CDR1 GTSNPN, CDR2 SVGIG (reference sequence). The CDR3 spans 14 residues. V was cut by 5 bases and J by 4 bases, with 16 bases left in between. CDR3 protein: CAWGRTGRADTQYF. The CDR3 DNA follows: TGTGCCTGGGGCCGGACAGGGAGGGCAGATACGCAGTATTTT.

The chain couples TRBV7-9 to TRBJ1-2; 7 positions match TRBD1. This CDR3 contains 14 residues. The germline V gene encodes CDR1 SEHNR and CDR2 FQNEAQ (reference sequence). J was trimmed by 8 bases and V by 5 bases; bases with no gene match: 11. The CDR3 is CASSTRTGEYGYTF. CDR3 DNA: TGTGCCAGCAGCACCCGGACAGGAGAATACGGCTACACCTTC.

The rearrangement uses TRBV27 and TRBJ2-5; no clear D gene. CDR3 length: 13 residues. Trimming shortened V by 3 bases and J by 0 bases, and 5 bases separated the two germline ends. CDR1 MNHEY and CDR2 SMNVEV come from the germline V gene (reference sequence). DNA for the CDR3: TGTGCCAGCAGTTTTGTGGACCAAGAGACCCAGTACTTC. Translation: CASSFVDQETQYF.

The chain links TRBV2 to TRBJ1-1; possibly TRBD1 for D (6 bases). This CDR3 has 16 residues. Between the trimmed V and J ends, which lost 4 bases and 2 bases, there was a span of 17 bases. Germline-derived CDR1 and CDR2 are SNHLY and FYNNEI. The CDR3 DNA follows: TGTGCCAGCAGTGGCGTAGGGGGAGCAATAAACACTGAAGCTTTCTTT. Residues: CASSGVGGAINTEAFF.

This clone turned up a few times. V and J are TRBV2 and TRBJ2-7; D unclear. The germline V gene has CDR1 SNHLY and CDR2 FYNNEI. The CDR3 runs 12 residues. V was trimmed by 6 bases and J by 2 bases, leaving 8 bases between them. The chain's CDR3 is CASRQETYEQYF. CDR3 DNA: TGTGCCAGCAGACAAGAAACCTACGAGCAGTACTTC. The full variable domain, completed using reference TRBV2 and TRBJ2-7, is EPEVTQTPSHQVTQMGQEVILRCVPISNHLYFYWYRQILGQKVEFLVSFYNNEISEKSEIFDDQFSVERPDGSNFTLKIRSTKLEDSAMYFCASRQETYEQYFGPGTRLTVT.

V gene TRBV27 combines with J gene TRBJ2-7; 9 positions agree with TRBD2. This CDR3 region has 14 residues. Germline-derived CDR1 and CDR2 are MNHEY and SMNVEV (reference sequence). Trimming at V came to 5 bases and at J to 1 base, leaving 3 bases not matched to a gene. The CDR3 DNA sequence: TGTGCCAGCAGTCCCCTAGCGGGGTCCTACGAGCAGTACTTC. Its protein is CASSPLAGSYEQYF.

This rearrangement joins TRBV19 to TRBJ2-2; 8 bases line up with TRBD2. V lost 5 bases to trimming and J lost 4 bases; unmatched junction nucleotides: 6. This CDR3 comprises 15 residues. The germline CDR1 and CDR2 sequences are LNHDA and SQIVND (reference sequence). The CDR3 bases are TGTGCCAGTAGTTCCGGGACTAGAAGCACCGGGGAGCTGTTTTTT. It codes for CASSSGTRSTGELFF. Using reference TRBV19 and TRBJ2-2 for the parts outside the CDR3, the full variable domain is DGGITQSPKYLFRKEGQNVTLSCEQNLNHDAMYWYRQDPGQGLRLIYYSQIVNDFQKGDIAEGYSVSREKKESFPLTVTSAQKNPTAFYLCASSSGTRSTGELFFGEGSRLTVL.

The rearrangement uses TRBV28 and TRBJ2-7; tentative D call: TRBD1 (6 bases). V was trimmed by 3 bases and J by 2 bases, leaving 14 bases between them. This CDR3 has 15 residues. Germline V lookup: CDR1 MDHEN, CDR2 SYDVKM. CDR3 sequence: CASSFSGTQTYEQYF. The CDR3 DNA sequence: TGTGCCAGCAGTTTTTCCGGGACACAGACCTACGAGCAGTACTTC.